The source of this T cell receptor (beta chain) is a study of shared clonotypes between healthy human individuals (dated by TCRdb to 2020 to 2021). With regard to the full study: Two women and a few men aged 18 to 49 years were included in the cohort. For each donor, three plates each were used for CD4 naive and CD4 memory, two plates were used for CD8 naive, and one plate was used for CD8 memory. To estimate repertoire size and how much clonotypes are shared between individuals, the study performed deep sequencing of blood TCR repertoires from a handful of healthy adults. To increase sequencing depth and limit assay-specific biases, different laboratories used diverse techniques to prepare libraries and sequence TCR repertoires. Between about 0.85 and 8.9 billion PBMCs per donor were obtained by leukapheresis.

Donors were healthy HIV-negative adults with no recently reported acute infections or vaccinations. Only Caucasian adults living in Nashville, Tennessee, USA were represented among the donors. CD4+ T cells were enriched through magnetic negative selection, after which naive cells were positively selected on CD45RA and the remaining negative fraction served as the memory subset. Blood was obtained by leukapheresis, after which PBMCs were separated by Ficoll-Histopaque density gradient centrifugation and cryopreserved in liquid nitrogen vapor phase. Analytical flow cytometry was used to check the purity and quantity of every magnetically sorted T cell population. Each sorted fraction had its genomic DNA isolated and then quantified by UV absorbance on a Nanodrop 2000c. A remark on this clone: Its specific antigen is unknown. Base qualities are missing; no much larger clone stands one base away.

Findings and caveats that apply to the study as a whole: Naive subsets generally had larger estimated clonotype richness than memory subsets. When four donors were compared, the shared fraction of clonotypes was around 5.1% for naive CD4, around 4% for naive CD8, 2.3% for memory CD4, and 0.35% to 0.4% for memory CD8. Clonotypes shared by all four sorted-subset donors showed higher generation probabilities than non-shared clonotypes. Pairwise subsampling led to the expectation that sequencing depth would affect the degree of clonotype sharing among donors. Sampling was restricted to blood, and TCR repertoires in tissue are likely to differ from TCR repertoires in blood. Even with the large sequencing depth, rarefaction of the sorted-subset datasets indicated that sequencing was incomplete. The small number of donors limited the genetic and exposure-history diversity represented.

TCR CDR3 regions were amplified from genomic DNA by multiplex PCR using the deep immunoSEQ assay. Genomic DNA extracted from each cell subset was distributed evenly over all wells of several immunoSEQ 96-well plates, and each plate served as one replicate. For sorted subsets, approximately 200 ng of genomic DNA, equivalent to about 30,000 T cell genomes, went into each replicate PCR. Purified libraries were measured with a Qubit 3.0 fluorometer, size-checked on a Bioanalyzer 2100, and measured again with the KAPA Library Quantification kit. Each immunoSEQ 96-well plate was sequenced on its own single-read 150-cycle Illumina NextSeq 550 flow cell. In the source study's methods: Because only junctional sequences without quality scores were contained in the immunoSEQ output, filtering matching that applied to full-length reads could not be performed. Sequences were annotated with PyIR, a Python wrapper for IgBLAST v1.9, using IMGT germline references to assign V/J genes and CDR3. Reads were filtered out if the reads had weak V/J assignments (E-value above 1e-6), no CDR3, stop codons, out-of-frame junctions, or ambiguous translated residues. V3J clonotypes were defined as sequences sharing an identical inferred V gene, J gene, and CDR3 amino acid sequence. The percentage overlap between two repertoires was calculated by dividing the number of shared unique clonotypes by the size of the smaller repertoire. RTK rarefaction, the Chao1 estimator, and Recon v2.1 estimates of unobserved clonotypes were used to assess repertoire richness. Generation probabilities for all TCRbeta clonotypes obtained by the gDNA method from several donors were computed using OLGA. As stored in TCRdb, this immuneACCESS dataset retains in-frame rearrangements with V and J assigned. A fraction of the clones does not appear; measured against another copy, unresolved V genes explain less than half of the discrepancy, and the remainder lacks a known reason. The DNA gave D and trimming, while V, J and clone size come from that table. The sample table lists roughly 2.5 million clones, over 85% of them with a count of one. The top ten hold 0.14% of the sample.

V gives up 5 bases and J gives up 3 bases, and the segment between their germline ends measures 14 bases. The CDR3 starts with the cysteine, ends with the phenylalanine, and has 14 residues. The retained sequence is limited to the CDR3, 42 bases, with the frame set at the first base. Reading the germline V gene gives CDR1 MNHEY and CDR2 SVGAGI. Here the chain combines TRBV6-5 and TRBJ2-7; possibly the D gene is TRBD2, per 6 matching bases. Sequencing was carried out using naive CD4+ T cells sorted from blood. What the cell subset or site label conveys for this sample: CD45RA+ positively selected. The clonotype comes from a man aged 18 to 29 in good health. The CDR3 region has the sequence CASSPGTPLYEQYF. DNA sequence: TGTGCCAGCAGTCCCGGGACTCCCCTCTACGAGCAGTACTTC.